These 30 T cell receptor beta chains were all obtained from the same sample, sequenced in a study of blood T cell repertoires in COVID-19. Repertoires were generated with immunoSEQ multiplex PCR, while TCRdb's copy carries only in-frame clones and drops some. The table records tens of thousands of clones, around 79% of them present only once. Source material: peripheral blood. The receptors originated from a man in his fifties or sixties with acute or convalescent COVID-19.

This chain uses TRBV4-1 with TRBJ2-2; 10 nucleotides match TRBD2. CDR3 length equals 18 residues. The germline V gene encodes CDR1 MGHRA and CDR2 YSYEKL. Trimming at V came to 1 base and at J to 7 bases, leaving 12 bases not matched to a gene. The CDR3 DNA is TGCGCCAGCAGCCAAGTGGGGCTAGCGGGAGCGATTAGCGGGGAGCTGTTTTTT. It translates to CASSQVGLAGAISGELFF.

The chain uses TRBV29-1 and TRBJ2-7, with D perhaps matching TRBD1 (7 bases). CDR1 and CDR2 from the germline V gene are SQVTM and ANQGSEA. This CDR3 is 14 amino acids long. Trimming stripped 6 bases from V and 4 bases from J, with 19 bases between. The CDR3 is CSVGFGGGSYEQYF. Written as DNA, the CDR3 is TGCAGCGTAGGCTTTGGAGGGGGCTCGTACGAGCAGTACTTC.

This chain connects TRBV4-2 to TRBJ2-7; D remains ambiguous. The germline V gene encodes CDR1 LGHNA and CDR2 YNFKEQ. The CDR3 totals 16 residues. Trimming removed 0 bases from V and 6 bases from J, with 18 bases in between. In DNA form, the CDR3 reads TGTGCCAGCAGCCAAGATCTCGGCGGAGCCCCGGTCGAGCAGTACTTC. Encoded protein: CASSQDLGGAPVEQYF.

The chain carries TRBV3-1 (or the pseudogene TRBV3-2) and TRBJ2-1, with 8 bases aligning to TRBD1. With V trimmed by 1 base and J by 4 bases, 0 bases remained unmatched. The CDR3 runs to 14 residues. The germline CDR1 and CDR2 sequences are LGHDT and YNNKEL (reference sequence). The CDR3: CASSQGQGYNEQFF. The CDR3 nucleotides are TGTGCCAGCAGCCAAGGACAGGGGTACAATGAGCAGTTCTTC.

CDR3 in DNA: TGTGCCAGCAGTTACAGGGGTAATTCACCCCTCCACTTT. It is translated as CASSYRGNSPLHF. The V call is TRBV25-1, the J call TRBJ1-6; 7 bases agree with TRBD1. The CDR3 consists of 13 residues. V shed 5 bases and J 6 bases; nucleotides not matched to a gene: 1. Germline-derived CDR1 and CDR2 are MGHDK and SYGVNS.

The J gene is TRBJ1-6, the V gene TRBV7-3; no clear D gene. The CDR3 has 12 residues. The germline V gene has CDR1 SGHTA and CDR2 FQGTGA. V lost 3 bases and J 5 bases, leaving 2 bases between the germline ends. CDR3 in amino acids: CASSFNNSPLHF. The DNA of the CDR3 is TGTGCCAGCAGCTTCAATAATTCACCCCTCCACTTT.

This chain connects TRBV5-1 to TRBJ1-3; D is perhaps TRBD1 (5 bases). The V and J ends lost 0 bases and 11 bases respectively, with 12 bases between them. Germline loops: CDR1 SGHRS, CDR2 YFSETQ. The CDR3 length is 13 residues. CDR3 amino acids: CASSLDSGKAIYF. In nucleotides, the CDR3 is TGCGCCAGCAGCTTGGATTCAGGGAAAGCCATATATTTT.

V and J are TRBV2 and TRBJ2-7; no firm D call. The CDR3 sequence is 11 residues long. Trimming pared 4 bases from V and 5 bases from J, leaving 6 bases between. Germline CDR1 is SNHLY and CDR2 is FYNNEI. The CDR3 reads CASSVHHEQYF. CDR3 coding DNA: TGTGCCAGCAGTGTACACCACGAGCAGTACTTC.

The chain is built from TRBV10-2 and TRBJ2-5, with D possibly being TRBD2 (6 bases). CDR1 and CDR2 (germline): WSHSY, SAAADI. CDR3 length equals 14 residues. The V and J ends lost 6 bases and 1 base respectively, with 12 bases between them. DNA for the CDR3: TGCGCCAGCAGACCCGGACTAACCCAAGAGACCCAGTACTTC. Encoded protein: CASRPGLTQETQYF.

The chain couples TRBV11-1 to TRBJ1-1; a weak D match, TRBD1 (5 bases). Germline assignment: CDR1 SGHAT and CDR2 FQDESV (reference sequence). The CDR3 runs to 14 residues. Trimming removed 7 bases from V and 5 bases from J, with 17 bases in between. The CDR3 is CASNAGYGGTEAFF. The CDR3 DNA reads as TGTGCCAGCAACGCGGGTTACGGGGGAACTGAAGCTTTCTTT.

V usage is TRBV7-2 and J usage is TRBJ1-5; D is unclear. The CDR3 consists of 16 residues. V shed 5 bases and J shed 4 bases, with 18 bases lying between them. CDR1 is SGHTA and CDR2 is FQGNSA in the germline V gene. CDR3 protein: CASSPRATITNQPQHF. The CDR3 DNA follows: TGTGCCAGCAGCCCACGGGCGACTATTACAAATCAGCCCCAGCATTTT.

This chain uses TRBV19 with TRBJ1-2; TRBD1 matches at 7 bases. Germline values: CDR1 LNHDA, CDR2 SQIVND (reference sequence). This CDR3 has 14 residues. V dropped 6 bases and J dropped 6; count of bases not matched to a gene: 10. The CDR3 DNA follows: TGTGCCAGTAGAGAGAATCGACAGGGCCATGGCTACACCTTC. It yields the protein CASRENRQGHGYTF.

This chain links TRBV7-2 with TRBJ2-3, with 11 bases aligning to TRBD2. Germline-derived CDR1 and CDR2 are SGHTA and FQGNSA. Trimming cost V 6 bases and J 3 bases; bases outside gene matches: 8. This CDR3 has 16 residues. CDR3 sequence: CASRLTSGTRTDTQYF. CDR3 DNA: TGTGCCAGCAGGCTGACTAGCGGGACCAGGACAGATACGCAGTATTTT.

DNA for the CDR3: TGCGCCAGCAGCCAAGATCAGGCCGGTTTAAATGAAAAACTGTTTTTT. Translating gives CASSQDQAGLNEKLFF. This chain links TRBV4-1 with TRBJ1-4; unclear D gene. There are 16 residues in the CDR3. Germline V CDR1 and CDR2: MGHRA, YSYEKL. With 0 bases removed from V and 5 bases from J, the gap between germline ends came to 13 bases.

The V and J genes are TRBV6-5 and TRBJ2-7; maybe TRBD2 (6 bases). CDR1 and CDR2 (germline): MNHEY, SVGAGI. This CDR3 region has 12 residues. Trimming removed 4 bases at V and 3 bases at J, with 7 bases between. Written as DNA, the CDR3 is TGTGCCAGCAGTTTGGGGGGCTACGAGCAGTACTTC. This sequence encodes CASSLGGYEQYF.

This chain joins TRBV19 and TRBJ2-7; D is uncertain. Trimming left V 3 bases short and J 2 bases short, with 11 bases between. The CDR3 spans 14 residues. CDR1 LNHDA and CDR2 SQIVND come from the germline V gene (reference sequence). For the CDR3, the DNA is TGTGCCAGTAGTATCCTCAATGGGCCCTACGAGCAGTACTTC. Translation: CASSILNGPYEQYF.

The chain links TRBV6-5 to TRBJ2-1, with TRBD1 matching over 7 bases. In germline, CDR1 is MNHEY, CDR2 SVGAGI. V was pared by 10 bases and J by 0 bases, with 3 bases of the junction left unmatched. There are 13 residues in the CDR3. DNA of the CDR3: TGTGCCACCCGGGACAGCTCCTACAATGAGCAGTTCTTC. Residues: CATRDSSYNEQFF.

The chain recombines TRBV28 with TRBJ2-5, with D possibly TRBD2 on 7 matching bases. V lost 7 bases, J lost 2 bases, and 29 bases lay in between. Germline V gene sequence: CDR1 MDHEN, CDR2 SYDVKM. CDR3 length: 19 amino acids. The CDR3 sequence is CASTSRGREGVKGQETQYF. For the CDR3, the DNA is TGTGCCAGCACCTCAAGGGGCAGGGAGGGGGTAAAGGGACAAGAGACCCAGTACTTC.

This clone has just a few counts. The rearrangement uses TRBV2 and TRBJ2-1, with D uncertain. CDR3 length: 19 amino acids. Trimming cost V 4 bases and J 0 bases, with 22 bases left between them. Germline CDR1 is SNHLY and CDR2 is FYNNEI. Written as DNA, the CDR3 is TGTGCCAGCAGTGGGTCCCGCAATAGACGCGGAAGCTCCTACAATGAGCAGTTCTTC. Its protein product is CASSGSRNRRGSSYNEQFF.

The chain is built from TRBV10-2 and TRBJ1-6; no firm D call. The CDR3 runs 13 residues. Germline V gives CDR1 WSHSY, CDR2 SAAADI. V was cut by 0 bases and J by 11 bases, with 8 bases left in between. The CDR3 region is CASSESRFAPLHF. The CDR3 DNA reads as TGCGCCAGCAGTGAGTCACGGTTCGCACCCCTCCACTTT.

This rearrangement joins TRBV29-1 to TRBJ2-7, with D possibly being TRBD1 (6 bases). Germline loops: CDR1 SQVTM, CDR2 ANQGSEA. There are 14 residues in the CDR3. V dropped 7 bases and J dropped 2 bases, with 18 bases sitting between them. The CDR3 spells CSAAPPGETYEQYF. In nucleotides, the CDR3 is TGCAGCGCCGCTCCGCCAGGGGAAACCTACGAGCAGTACTTC.

The gene calls are TRBV4-3 and TRBJ2-5; TRBD2 agrees at 7 bases. Trimming removed 6 bases from V and 5 bases from J; junction bases left unmatched: 6. CDR1 is LGHNA and CDR2 is YSLEER in the germline V gene. CDR3 length: 13 amino acids. In nucleotides, the CDR3 is TGCGCCAGCAGGTCTAGCGGATCGGAGACCCAGTACTTC. Protein sequence: CASRSSGSETQYF.

CDR3 in DNA: TGCGCCAGCAGCCAAACAGGGGCGGCCTACAATGAGCAGTTCTTC. Amino acids: CASSQTGAAYNEQFF. This rearrangement joins TRBV4-1 to TRBJ2-1; 7 nucleotides align to TRBD1. This CDR3 spans 15 amino acids. V shed 2 bases, J shed 2 bases, and the junction held 3 bases outside the gene matches. Germline V CDR1 and CDR2: MGHRA, YSYEKL.

V usage is TRBV9 and J usage is TRBJ1-2; D may be TRBD1 (5 bases). The CDR3 extends over 16 amino acids. Trimming left V 3 bases short and J 3 bases short, with 18 bases between. Germline lookup yields CDR1 SGDLS and CDR2 YYNGEE. The CDR3 here is CASSGATGIRDYGYTF. CDR3 nucleotides: TGTGCCAGCAGCGGGGCTACAGGTATCCGTGACTATGGCTACACCTTC. Using reference TRBV9 and TRBJ1-2 for the parts outside the CDR3, the full variable domain is DSGVTQTPKHLITATGQRVTLRCSPRSGDLSVYWYQQSLDQGLQFLIQYYNGEERAKGNILERFSAQQFPDLHSELNLSSLELGDSALYFCASSGATGIRDYGYTFGSGTRLTVV.

The rearrangement uses TRBV10-1 and TRBJ2-5; 12 nucleotides match TRBD2. The V and J ends lost 6 bases and 5 bases, in that order; junction bases with no gene match: 7. This CDR3 region has 15 residues. Germline CDR1 WNHNN, CDR2 SYGVQD (reference sequence). The CDR3: CASSELAGGRETQYF. Written as DNA, the CDR3 is TGCGCCAGCAGCGAACTAGCGGGAGGAAGGGAGACCCAGTACTTC.

J is TRBJ1-1 and V is TRBV9; 7 bases line up with TRBD1. CDR3 length equals 14 residues. From germline, CDR1 is SGDLS and CDR2 YYNGEE. The junction had 4 bases not matched to a gene; V was cut back by 1 base and J by 4 bases. As DNA, the CDR3 is TGTGCCAGCAGCGTAATGACAGGGAGCACTGAAGCTTTCTTT. Protein sequence: CASSVMTGSTEAFF.

J is TRBJ1-6 and V is TRBV30; perhaps TRBD1 as D (6 bases). CDR1 is GTSNPN, CDR2 SVGIG, per germline (reference sequence). The V and J ends lost 1 base and 5 bases respectively, with 12 bases between them. CDR3 length equals 15 residues. Here the CDR3 reads CAWSGNAGDNSPLHF. The CDR3 DNA follows: TGTGCCTGGAGTGGAAACGCAGGGGATAATTCACCCCTCCACTTT.

The V call is TRBV2, the J call TRBJ2-7, with TRBD2 as a possible D gene (5 bases). V was shortened by 4 bases and J by 7 bases, with 11 bases between the two germline ends. Per the germline V gene, CDR1 is SNHLY and CDR2 is FYNNEI. CDR3 length equals 12 residues. The chain's CDR3 is CASSGRYWEQYF. The CDR3 DNA sequence: TGTGCCAGCAGTGGGAGGTATTGGGAGCAGTACTTC. Together with reference TRBV2 and TRBJ2-7, the CDR3 gives the full variable domain: EPEVTQTPSHQVTQMGQEVILRCVPISNHLYFYWYRQILGQKVEFLVSFYNNEISEKSEIFDDQFSVERPDGSNFTLKIRSTKLEDSAMYFCASSGRYWEQYFGPGTRLTVT.

The chain is built from TRBV2 and TRBJ2-1; 7 bases align to TRBD2. The CDR3 contains 16 residues. Per the germline V gene, CDR1 is SNHLY and CDR2 is FYNNEI. Unmatched junction bases numbered 12, after V lost 2 bases and J lost 8 bases. CDR3 region: CASSEIMGGSVDEQFF. The CDR3 DNA sequence: TGTGCCAGCAGTGAAATTATGGGCGGGAGCGTGGATGAGCAGTTCTTC.

This chain uses TRBV19 with TRBJ1-1; D remains unclear. The CDR3 runs to 11 residues. From germline, CDR1 is LNHDA and CDR2 SQIVND (reference sequence). Trimming left V 9 bases short and J 2 bases short, with 7 bases between. The CDR3 DNA reads TGTGCCAGCCACTCTAACACTGAAGCTTTCTTT. Translation gives CASHSNTEAFF.